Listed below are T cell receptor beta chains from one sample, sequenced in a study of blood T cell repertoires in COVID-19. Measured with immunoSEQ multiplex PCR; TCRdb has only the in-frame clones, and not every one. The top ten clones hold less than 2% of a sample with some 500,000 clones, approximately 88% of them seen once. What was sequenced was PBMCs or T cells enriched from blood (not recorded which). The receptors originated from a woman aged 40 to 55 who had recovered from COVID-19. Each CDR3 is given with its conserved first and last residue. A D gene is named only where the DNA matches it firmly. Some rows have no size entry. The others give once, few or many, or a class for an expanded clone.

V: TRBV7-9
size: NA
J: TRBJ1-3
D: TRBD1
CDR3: CASSSPGTGQSSGNTIYF
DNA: TGTGCCAGCAGTTCACCCGGGACAGGCCAGAGCTCTGGAAACACCATATATTTT

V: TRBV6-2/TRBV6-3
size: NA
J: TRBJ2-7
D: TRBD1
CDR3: CASSYHTGTGVGKSHEQYF
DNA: TGTGCCAGCAGTTACCACACCGGGACAGGGGTTGGGAAGTCCCACGAGCAGTACTTC

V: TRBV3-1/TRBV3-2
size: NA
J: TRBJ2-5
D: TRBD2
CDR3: CASSQLGVAGLDEETQYF
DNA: TGTGCCAGCAGCCAACTCGGGGTAGCGGGGCTCGACGAGGAGACCCAGTACTTC

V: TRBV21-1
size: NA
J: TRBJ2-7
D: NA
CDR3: CASSKGWQVPYEQYF
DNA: TGTGCCAGCAGCAAAGGGTGGCAGGTACCCTACGAGCAGTACTTC

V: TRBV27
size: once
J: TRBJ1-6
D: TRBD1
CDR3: CASSLGRQGRGSPLHF
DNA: TGTGCCAGCAGTTTGGGGCGACAGGGTCGGGGGTCACCCCTCCACTTT

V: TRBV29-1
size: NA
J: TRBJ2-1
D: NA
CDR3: CSVGGGSYNEQFF
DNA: TGCAGCGTTGGCGGCGGCTCCTACAATGAGCAGTTCTTC

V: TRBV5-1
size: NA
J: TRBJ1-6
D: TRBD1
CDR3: CASSLGQGDSPLHF
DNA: TGCGCCAGCAGCTTGGGACAGGGGGATTCACCCCTCCACTTT

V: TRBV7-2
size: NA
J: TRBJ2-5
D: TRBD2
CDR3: CASSAPSGSLGETQYF
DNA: TGTGCCAGCAGCGCTCCTAGCGGGAGCCTCGGAGAGACCCAGTACTTC

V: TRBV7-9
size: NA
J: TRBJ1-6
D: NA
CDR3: CASSATGLGNSPLHF
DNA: TGTGCCAGCAGCGCAACAGGGCTGGGTAATTCACCCCTCCACTTT

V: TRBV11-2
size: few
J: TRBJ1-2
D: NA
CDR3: CASSSGGFYGYTF
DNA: TGTGCCAGCAGCTCAGGAGGATTCTATGGCTACACCTTC

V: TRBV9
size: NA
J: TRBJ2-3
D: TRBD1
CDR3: CASSVGYGTGFSDTQYF
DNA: TGTGCCAGCAGCGTAGGATACGGGACAGGATTCTCAGATACGCAGTATTTT

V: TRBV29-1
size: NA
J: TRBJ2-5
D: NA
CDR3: CSVPRLGSGALQETQYF
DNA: TGCAGCGTTCCTCGTCTCGGGTCGGGAGCCCTCCAAGAGACCCAGTACTTC

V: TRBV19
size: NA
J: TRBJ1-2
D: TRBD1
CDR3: CASTLGQGANYGYTF
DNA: TGTGCCAGTACCCTTGGACAGGGGGCTAACTATGGCTACACCTTC

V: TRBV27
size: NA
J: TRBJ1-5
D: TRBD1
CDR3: CASSSGGINQPQHF
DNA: TGTGCCAGCAGTTCAGGGGGGATCAATCAGCCCCAGCATTTT

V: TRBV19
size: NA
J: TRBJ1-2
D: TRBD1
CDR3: CASSSGGYGYTF
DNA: TGTGCCAGTAGTTCAGGGGGATATGGCTACACCTTC

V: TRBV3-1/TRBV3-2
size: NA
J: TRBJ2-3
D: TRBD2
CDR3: CASSHGLAGEDTQYF
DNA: TGTGCCAGCAGCCACGGTCTAGCGGGAGAAGATACGCAGTATTTT

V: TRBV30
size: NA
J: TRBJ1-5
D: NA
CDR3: CAWSQASGAGNQPQHF
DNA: TGTGCCTGGAGCCAAGCTTCAGGGGCTGGCAATCAGCCCCAGCATTTT

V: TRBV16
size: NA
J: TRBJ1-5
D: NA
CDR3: CASSQGARQPQHF
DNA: TGTGCCAGCAGCCAGGGGGCGAGGCAGCCCCAGCATTTT

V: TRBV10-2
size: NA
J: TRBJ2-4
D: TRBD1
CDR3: CASAGTGAKNIQYF
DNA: TGCGCCAGCGCCGGGACAGGGGCCAAAAACATTCAGTACTTC

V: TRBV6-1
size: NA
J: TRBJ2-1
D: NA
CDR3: CASSAAGTSSYNEQFF
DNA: TGTGCCAGCAGTGCCGCCGGGACAAGCTCCTACAATGAGCAGTTCTTC

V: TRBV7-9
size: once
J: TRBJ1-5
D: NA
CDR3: CASSQGHQPQHF
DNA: TGTGCCAGCAGCCAGGGCCATCAGCCCCAGCATTTT

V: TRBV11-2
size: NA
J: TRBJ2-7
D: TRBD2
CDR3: CASSRWTSGSYEQYF
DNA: TGTGCCAGCAGCCGCTGGACTAGCGGATCCTACGAGCAGTACTTC

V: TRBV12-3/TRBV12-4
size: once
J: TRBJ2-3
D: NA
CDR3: CASSGTSTDTQYF
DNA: TGTGCCAGCAGTGGCACATCCACAGATACGCAGTATTTT

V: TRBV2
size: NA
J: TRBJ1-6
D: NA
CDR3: CASSEEYMEAPLHF
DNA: TGTGCCAGCAGTGAAGAGTACATGGAGGCACCCCTCCACTTT

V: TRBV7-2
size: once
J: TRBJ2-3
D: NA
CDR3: CASSLDPLYSQYF
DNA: TGTGCCAGCAGCTTAGATCCCCTGTATTCGCAGTATTTT

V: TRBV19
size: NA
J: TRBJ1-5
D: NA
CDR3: CASSIHSGSNQPQHF
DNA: TGTGCCAGTAGTATTCATAGCGGTAGCAATCAGCCCCAGCATTTT

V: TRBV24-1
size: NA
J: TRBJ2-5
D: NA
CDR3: CATSDYGATQETQYF
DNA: TGTGCCACCAGTGATTACGGAGCTACACAAGAGACCCAGTACTTC

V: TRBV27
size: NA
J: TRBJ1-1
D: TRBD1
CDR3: CASSPGTGNMNTEAFF
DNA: TGTGCCAGCAGTCCTGGGACAGGGAATATGAACACTGAAGCTTTCTTT

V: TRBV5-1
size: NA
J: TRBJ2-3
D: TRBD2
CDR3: CATTLAGAPTDTQYF
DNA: TGCGCCACCACGCTAGCGGGGGCCCCCACAGATACGCAGTATTTT

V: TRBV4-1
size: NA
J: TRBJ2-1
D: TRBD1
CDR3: CASSLGPGQGVDNEQFF
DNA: TGCGCCAGCAGCCTCGGACCGGGACAGGGGGTCGACAATGAGCAGTTCTTC

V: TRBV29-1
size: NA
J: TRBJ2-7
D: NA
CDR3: CSVLRGSSYEQYF
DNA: TGCAGCGTCCTCCGGGGTAGCTCCTACGAGCAGTACTTC

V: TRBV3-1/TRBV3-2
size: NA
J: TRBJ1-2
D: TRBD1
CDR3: CASSQLQGDYGYTF
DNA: TGTGCCAGCAGCCAGTTACAGGGGGACTATGGCTACACCTTC

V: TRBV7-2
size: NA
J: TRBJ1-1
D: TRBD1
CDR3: CASSHRQGQAFF
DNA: TGTGCCAGCAGCCACCGACAGGGTCAAGCTTTCTTT

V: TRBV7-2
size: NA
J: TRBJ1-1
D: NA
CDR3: CASSLKGGTEAFF
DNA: TGTGCCAGCAGCTTAAAGGGAGGTACTGAAGCTTTCTTT

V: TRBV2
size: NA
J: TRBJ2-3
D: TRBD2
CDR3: CASRRREDTDTQYF
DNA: TGTGCCAGCAGGAGGCGGGAGGACACAGATACGCAGTATTTT

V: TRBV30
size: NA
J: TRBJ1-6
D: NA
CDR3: CAWRAAGRYSPLHF
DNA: TGTGCCTGGAGGGCGGCCGGGAGGTATTCACCCCTCCACTTT

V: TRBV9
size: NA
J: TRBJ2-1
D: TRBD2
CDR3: CASSPPSGRGVGEQFF
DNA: TGTGCCAGCAGCCCCCCTAGCGGGAGAGGGGTGGGTGAGCAGTTCTTC

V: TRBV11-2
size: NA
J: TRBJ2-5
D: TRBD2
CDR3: CASSPRSGSAETQYF
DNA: TGTGCCAGCAGCCCCCGGAGCGGGAGTGCAGAGACCCAGTACTTC

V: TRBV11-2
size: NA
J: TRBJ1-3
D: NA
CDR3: CASGLGSF
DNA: TGTGCCAGCGGACTAGGGTCTTTT

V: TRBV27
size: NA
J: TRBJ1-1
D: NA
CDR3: CASSLSLGHRNTEAFF
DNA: TGTGCCAGCAGTTTATCTTTGGGTCACAGAAACACTGAAGCTTTCTTT

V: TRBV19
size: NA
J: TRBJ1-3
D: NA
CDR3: CASSRGQYPGNTIYF
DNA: TGTGCCAGTAGTCGCGGCCAATACCCTGGAAACACCATATATTTT

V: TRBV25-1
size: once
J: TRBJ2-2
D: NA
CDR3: CASSVNRLNTGELFF
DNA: TGTGCCAGCAGTGTCAACAGGCTGAACACCGGGGAGCTGTTTTTT

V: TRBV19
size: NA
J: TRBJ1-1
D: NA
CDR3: CASSIDPGTLLNTEAFF
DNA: TGTGCCAGTAGTATAGACCCTGGGACTCTTTTGAACACTGAAGCTTTCTTT

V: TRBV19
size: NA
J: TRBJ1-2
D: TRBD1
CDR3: CASSMRGPGGYTF
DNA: TGTGCCAGTAGTATGAGGGGGCCCGGTGGCTACACCTTC

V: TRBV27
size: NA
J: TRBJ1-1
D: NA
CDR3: CASSPRTVENTEAFF
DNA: TGTGCCAGCAGTCCCCGGACAGTTGAGAACACTGAAGCTTTCTTT

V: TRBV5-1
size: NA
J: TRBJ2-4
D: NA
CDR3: CASSLGGSLAKNIQYF
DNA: TGCGCCAGCAGCTTGGGAGGCTCACTAGCCAAAAACATTCAGTACTTC

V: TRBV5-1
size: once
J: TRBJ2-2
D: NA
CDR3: CASSLGSTAAGELFF
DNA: TGCGCCAGCAGCTTGGGCTCGACGGCGGCCGGGGAGCTGTTTTTT

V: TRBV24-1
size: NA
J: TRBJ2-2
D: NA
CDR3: CATSHLDRTGELFF
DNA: TGTGCCACCAGCCACTTGGACAGAACCGGGGAGCTGTTTTTT